The rows below give T cell receptor beta chains drawn from one sample of a study of graft-versus-host responses after intestinal transplantation. These receptors lack a known antigen. Produced via immunoSEQ multiplex PCR; TCRdb's table is partial and in-frame only. The profile shows fewer than 120,000 clones, 90% to 95% of them singletons. Sample: unstimulated CD8+ T cells sorted from spleen or lymph node cells, taken before intestinal transplant. These receptors came from a human donor who received an intestinal transplant. The CDR3 runs from the conserved cysteine through the conserved F or W. Fields, in order: CDR3 protein, CDR3 DNA, clone size, J gene, V gene, D gene. D genes are given only for firm matches. Clone size is stated in some rows and not others, as once, few, many or a class when expanded.

cdr3_aa: CASSEATGGSYNEQFF
cdr3_nt: TGTGCCAGCAGCGAGGCGACGGGAGGCTCCTACAATGAGCAGTTCTTC
clone_size: .
j_call: TRBJ2-1
v_call: TRBV9
d_call: TRBD2

cdr3_aa: CSVRGIGIDTQYF
cdr3_nt: TGCAGCGTGAGGGGCATCGGGATAGATACGCAGTATTTT
clone_size: .
j_call: TRBJ2-3
v_call: TRBV29-1
d_call: .

cdr3_aa: CSVGVGQGTLATGELFF
cdr3_nt: TGCAGCGTTGGGGTGGGACAGGGAACATTGGCCACCGGGGAGCTGTTTTTT
clone_size: .
j_call: TRBJ2-2
v_call: TRBV29-1
d_call: TRBD1

cdr3_aa: CASSGHLGGSAYEQYF
cdr3_nt: TGTGCCAGCAGCGGCCACCTCGGGGGTTCTGCCTACGAGCAGTACTTC
clone_size: once
j_call: TRBJ2-7
v_call: TRBV11-2
d_call: .

cdr3_aa: CASSLRPTGHGYTF
cdr3_nt: TGTGCCAGCAGCTTACGTCCGACAGGGCATGGCTACACCTTC
clone_size: .
j_call: TRBJ1-2
v_call: TRBV7-8
d_call: TRBD1

cdr3_aa: CASSVEEETQYF
cdr3_nt: TGTGCCAGCAGCGTAGAAGAAGAGACCCAGTACTTC
clone_size: .
j_call: TRBJ2-5
v_call: TRBV9
d_call: .

cdr3_aa: CASSLGQVLIDEQYF
cdr3_nt: TGTGCCAGCAGCTTGGGACAGGTCCTGATCGACGAGCAGTACTTC
clone_size: once
j_call: TRBJ2-7
v_call: TRBV5-6
d_call: .

cdr3_aa: CASSHMAYSNQPQHF
cdr3_nt: TGTGCCAGCAGTCACATGGCGTATAGCAATCAGCCCCAGCATTTT
clone_size: .
j_call: TRBJ1-5
v_call: TRBV6-5
d_call: .

cdr3_aa: CASSQDSSGSFYGYTF
cdr3_nt: TGTGCCAGCAGCCAAGATAGTTCGGGCAGCTTCTATGGCTACACCTTC
clone_size: .
j_call: TRBJ1-2
v_call: TRBV4-2
d_call: .

cdr3_aa: CASSIDPGYADTQYF
cdr3_nt: TGTGCCAGTAGTATAGATCCGGGATATGCGGATACGCAGTATTTT
clone_size: .
j_call: TRBJ2-3
v_call: TRBV19
d_call: .

cdr3_aa: CASSLWGRETQYF
cdr3_nt: TGTGCCAGCAGCTTATGGGGGAGGGAGACCCAGTACTTC
clone_size: .
j_call: TRBJ2-5
v_call: TRBV7-6
d_call: .

cdr3_aa: CASSYSRGVPGYTF
cdr3_nt: TGTGCCAGCAGTTACTCTCGTGGGGTCCCTGGCTACACCTTC
clone_size: .
j_call: TRBJ1-2
v_call: TRBV6-6
d_call: .